This T cell receptor (beta chain) was obtained from a study of T cell responses to AZD1222 COVID-19 vaccine (dated by TCRdb to 2020 to 2022). In the study overall: AZD1222 recipients whose second dose came at about 4 weeks and those whose second dose came at about 12 weeks were combined into one group, since spike-specific TCR depth and breadth did not differ between the two schedules. TCR sequencing covered fewer than 250 trial participants: about 210 given two doses of AZD1222 and about 26 given two doses of MenACWY control vaccine. Trial participants were enrolled into age subgroups of 18-55, 56-69 and 70-plus years, which contained about 150, 28 and 57 TCR-sequenced participants, respectively. The paper as a whole reports these results and caveats: Conclusions about previously exposed vaccinees were limited because only six AZD1222 recipients were SARS-CoV-2 seropositive at baseline. A significant rise in spike-specific TCR breadth and depth was observed after two AZD1222 doses relative to day 0 and relative to MenACWY recipients. Reportedly, almost half of the unique spike-specific TCRs recognized epitopes lying outside the regions that are mutated in the B.1.351 and B.1.1.7 variants. Participants were mostly white British, with more females than males. The authors suggested clonal diversity may have been underestimated. Because no day 14 peak-response samples were available, the repertoires could be characterized only after the peak T cell response. In the small 56-69-year group, the increase in depth fell short of significance, most likely because of low power. CD4 TCRs associated with the vaccine covered the entire spike protein, and the dominant responses were in regions 160-218 and 743-854.

The CDR3 regions of human TCRbeta chains were analyzed by immunosequencing. As for the authors' bioinformatics: Repertoire TCRs were checked for matches against a reference library of SARS-CoV-2-specific TCRs that had been generated using the MIRA antigen-specificity platform. Breadth was defined as the fraction of unique TCRs that were SARS-CoV-2-associated. Depth was defined as the fraction of total T cells that were SARS-CoV-2-associated. Using the MIRA data, each spike-specific TCR was mapped to the spike region that the TCR reacts to and placed in a CD4 or CD8 class. Log10-transformed breadth and depth values were compared by one-way ANOVA with Sidak's multiple comparisons tests. TCRdb took this table from immuneACCESS and kept in-frame rearrangements with V and J called. Such tables lack part of the clones; where checked against another copy, unresolved V genes explain under half of the gap, and the rest is unexplained. D and trimming were read from the DNA, whereas the V and J calls and clone size are those reported in that table. The sample contains some 96,000 clones, more than 70% of them found a single time. Clones ranked in the top ten supply roughly 2.8% of the sample.

The sample's time point, from its label and the paper: baseline before first vaccination. Samples from vaccinated people were obtained from the UK trials COV001 and COV002, which included a single-blind randomized controlled phase 2/3 trial of AZD1222 (ChAdOx1 nCoV-19) in healthy adults. For TCRbeta chain sequencing, PBMC samples were collected from trial participants at day 0 and at day 28 after the second dose. A note on this clone: It has no known antigen specificity. Within one base of it there is no much larger clone, and no base qualities were kept.

Via the germline V gene (reference sequence), CDR1 is LNHDA and CDR2 SQIVND. The CDR3 has 15 amino acids, counting the end cysteine and phenylalanine. Here the CDR3 DNA is all that survives: 45 bases in frame from base 1. V and J are truncated by 3 bases and 0 bases respectively, leaving an intervening sequence of 9 bases. The receptor was isolated from an adult in good health. The V and J segments used are TRBV19 and TRBJ2-1; TRBD2 is a possible D gene, resting on 7 matching bases. The source was peripheral blood, collected on day 0 of AZD1222 vaccination. CDR3 loop: CASSIGGPSYNEQFF. The sequenced DNA is TGTGCCAGTAGTATCGGGGGGCCCTCCTACAATGAGCAGTTCTTC.